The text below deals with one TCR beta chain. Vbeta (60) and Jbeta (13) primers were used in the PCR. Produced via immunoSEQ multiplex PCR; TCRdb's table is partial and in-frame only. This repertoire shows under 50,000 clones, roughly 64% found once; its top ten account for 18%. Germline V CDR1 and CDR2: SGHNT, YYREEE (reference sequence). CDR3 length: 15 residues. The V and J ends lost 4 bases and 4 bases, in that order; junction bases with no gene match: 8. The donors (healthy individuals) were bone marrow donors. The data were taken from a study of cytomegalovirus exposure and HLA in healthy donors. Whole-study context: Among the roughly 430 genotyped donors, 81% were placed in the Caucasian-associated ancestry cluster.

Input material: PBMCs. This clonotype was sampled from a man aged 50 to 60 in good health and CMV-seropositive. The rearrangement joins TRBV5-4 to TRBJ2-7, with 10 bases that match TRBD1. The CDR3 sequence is CASSRAGTGAYEQYF. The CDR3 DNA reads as TGTGCCAGCAGCCGAGCGGGGACAGGGGCGTACGAGCAGTACTTC.